These T cell receptor beta chains were read from a single sample in a study of cytomegalovirus exposure and HLA in healthy donors. The table came from immunoSEQ multiplex PCR; TCRdb's copy has only in-frame clones and leaves some out. The top ten clones hold less than 1.2% of a sample with around 300,000 clones, 80% to 90% of them seen once. The sample consisted of PBMCs. These receptors came from a woman aged 18-29 years in good health and CMV-seronegative. Both conserved end residues are part of each CDR3. A D gene is named only where the DNA matches it firmly.

. TRBJ1-5 TRBV28 TGTGCCAGCAGTTCTGGGGGACACAATCAGCCCCAGCATTTT CASSSGGHNQPQHF
. TRBJ1-1 TRBV7-8 TGTGCCAGCAGGGATTGGCCCCCGTCGTCAGGAGGCACTGAAGCTTTCTTT CASRDWPPSSGGTEAFF
TRBD2 TRBJ2-7 TRBV27 TGTGCCAGCAGTCTTCGGGCGGGGGGAATAATTTACGAGCAGTACTTC CASSLRAGGIIYEQYF
. TRBJ1-5 TRBV5-1 TGCGCCAGCAGCTTTACAGGGTATCAGCCCCAGCATTTT CASSFTGYQPQHF
. TRBJ2-7 TRBV10-1 TGCGCCAGCAGTGGAGGTTTGTACGAGCAGTACTTC CASSGGLYEQYF
. TRBJ2-7 TRBV6-5 TGTGCCAGCAGTTACCCGGGCCGGGGCGAGCAGTACTTC CASSYPGRGEQYF
. TRBJ2-7 TRBV6-1 TGTGCCAGCAGTGAAGGAGGCGGCGGTTACGAGCAGTACTTC CASSEGGGGYEQYF
. TRBJ2-7 TRBV5-6 TGTGCCAGCAGCTTGGCAGGGATAGATGAGCAGTACTTC CASSLAGIDEQYF
. TRBJ1-2 TRBV10-3 TGTGCCATCAGTCAGGACAGACCCTATGGCTACACCTTC CAISQDRPYGYTF
. TRBJ2-7 TRBV4-1 TGCGCCAGCAGCCAAGATTTCGGTTACGAGCAGTACTTC CASSQDFGYEQYF
TRBD2 TRBJ2-1 TRBV5-1 TGCGCCAGCAGCCCCGGTAAAACTAGCGGTAGATCCTCCCCCTACAATGAGCAGTTCTTC CASSPGKTSGRSSPYNEQFF
TRBD1 TRBJ1-5 TRBV19 TGTGCCAGTACGGAGGGACAGGGCCCTAATCAGCCCCAGCATTTT CASTEGQGPNQPQHF
. TRBJ2-1 TRBV4-1 TGCGCCAGCAGCCAAGTTGGGACGATGGGACTGGGGAGGAATGAGCAGTTCTTC CASSQVGTMGLGRNEQFF
TRBD2 TRBJ2-5 TRBV5-1 TGCGCCAGCAGCGGCGGGACTAGCGGGAAAGAGACCCAGTACTTC CASSGGTSGKETQYF
. TRBJ2-6 TRBV4-1 TGCGCCAGCAGCCCATACAGGGCTGGGGCCAACGTCCTGACTTTC CASSPYRAGANVLTF